The 22 T cell receptor beta chains presented below share a single source sample, sequenced in a study of blood T cell repertoires in COVID-19. Clones were read by immunoSEQ multiplex PCR, and TCRdb kept only the in-frame ones, dropping some. Altogether roughly 120,000 clones are present, over 65% being singletons, with the ten largest covering roughly 18%. The specimen sequenced was peripheral blood. These receptors were taken from an older woman with acute or convalescent COVID-19.

This clone was counted between two and nine times. The V call is TRBV7-9, the J call TRBJ2-7; TRBD2 matches at 7 bases. The CDR3 is made up of 15 amino acids. V lost 1 base, J lost 5 bases, and 8 bases stayed unmatched. Germline CDR1 and CDR2: SEHNR and FQNEAQ (reference sequence). DNA for the CDR3: TGTGCCAGCAGCTTAGACGGCGGGAGTAACGACGAGCAGTACTTC. It is translated as CASSLDGGSNDEQYF.

The genes are TRBV6-5 and TRBJ1-5, with a possible D match to TRBD1 (6 bases). The CDR3 consists of 13 residues. Germline V CDR1 and CDR2: MNHEY, SVGAGI. V was clipped by 10 bases and J by 3 bases, with 13 bases between them. CDR3 residues: CATTRDINQPQHF. In DNA, the CDR3 is TGTGCCACCACCCGGGACATCAATCAGCCCCAGCATTTT.

The gene calls are TRBV6-5 and TRBJ2-7; 11 bases fit TRBD1. CDR3 length: 15 residues. Germline V gives CDR1 MNHEY, CDR2 SVGAGI. The V and J ends lost 5 bases and 3 bases, in that order; junction bases with no gene match: 6. In DNA form, the CDR3 reads TGTGCCAGCAGTACCACCGGGACAGGGGGCTACGAGCAGTACTTC. This gives the protein CASSTTGTGGYEQYF.

The genes are TRBV6-2 or TRBV6-3 and TRBJ2-1; no firm D call. The CDR3 has 16 residues. V gave up 4 bases and J gave up 0 bases, with 13 bases separating them. Germline V CDR1 and CDR2: MNHEY, SVGEGT. The CDR3: CASSFSGSSSYNEQFF. The CDR3 nucleotides are TGTGCCAGCAGTTTTTCAGGTTCGAGCTCCTACAATGAGCAGTTCTTC.

The gene calls are TRBV7-2 and TRBJ1-1, with D possibly being TRBD1 (5 bases). V shed 1 base and J shed 5 bases, with 14 bases lying between them. The CDR3 has 15 residues. Germline V gene sequence: CDR1 SGHTA, CDR2 FQGNSA. The CDR3 spells CASSLVGGTRTEAFF. The CDR3 region has the DNA TGTGCCAGCAGCTTAGTCGGGGGGACCCGGACTGAAGCTTTCTTT.

This chain joins TRBV3-1 (or the pseudogene TRBV3-2) and TRBJ1-4; D call uncertain. Germline values: CDR1 LGHDT, CDR2 YNNKEL (reference sequence). There are 14 residues in the CDR3. V lost 2 bases to trimming and J lost 8 bases, with 12 bases between them. CDR3 amino acids: CASSQRAGSEKLFF. CDR3 DNA: TGTGCCAGCAGCCAAAGGGCCGGGAGCGAAAAACTGTTTTTT.

J is TRBJ1-2 and V is TRBV4-2, with D uncertain. V lost 4 bases and J 1 base, leaving 10 bases between the germline ends. CDR1 LGHNA and CDR2 YNFKEQ come from the germline V gene. This CDR3 is 14 amino acids long. This CDR3 is CASSPTRDNYGYTF. The CDR3 bases are TGTGCCAGCAGCCCAACGCGGGATAACTATGGCTACACCTTC.

The CDR3 DNA follows: TGTGCCAGCAGTCCAAGGGGTCATCAGCCCCAGCATTTT. Residues: CASSPRGHQPQHF. This sequence joins TRBV28 and TRBJ1-5, with D possibly being TRBD1 (5 bases). The CDR3 is made up of 13 amino acids. Trimming left V 5 bases short and J 5 bases short, with 10 bases between. CDR1 is MDHEN and CDR2 is SYDVKM in the germline V gene.

V gene TRBV7-6 combines with J gene TRBJ1-1; D gene unclear. This CDR3 spans 12 amino acids. Deletions cut 5 bases from V and 2 bases from J, with 6 bases between. Per germline, CDR1 SGHVS and CDR2 FNYEAQ. Here the CDR3 reads CASSTTNTEAFF. CDR3 DNA: TGTGCCAGCAGCACCACTAACACTGAAGCTTTCTTT.

The chain has TRBV5-3 and TRBJ1-2; D is unclear. TRBV5-3 is identified as an open reading frame with a role that is uncertain. The V end lost 4 bases, the J end lost 5 bases, and 12 bases lay between the germline ends. The CDR3 has 13 amino acids. CDR3 in DNA: TGTGCCAGAAGCACTACAAAAGGTTATGGCTACACCTTC. Translation: CARSTTKGYGYTF.

The genes are TRBV5-1 and TRBJ1-6; D remains ambiguous. Germline CDR1 reads SGHRS; CDR2 reads YFSETQ. V lost 4 bases and J 13 bases, leaving 12 bases between the germline ends. The CDR3 runs to 12 residues. CDR3 sequence (DNA): TGCGCCAGCAGCCCCGAGGGATCTCCCCTCCACTTT. This sequence encodes CASSPEGSPLHF.

In its sample, this clone was seen once. This chain uses TRBV2 with TRBJ1-2, with D uncertain. Trimming pared 5 bases from V and 0 bases from J, leaving 7 bases between. The CDR3 contains 13 residues. CDR1 and CDR2 from the germline V gene are SNHLY and FYNNEI. The CDR3 bases are TGTGCCAGCAGTTTTGGCCCTAACTATGGCTACACCTTC. The encoded protein is CASSFGPNYGYTF. Using reference TRBV2 and TRBJ1-2 for the parts outside the CDR3, the full variable domain is EPEVTQTPSHQVTQMGQEVILRCVPISNHLYFYWYRQILGQKVEFLVSFYNNEISEKSEIFDDQFSVERPDGSNFTLKIRSTKLEDSAMYFCASSFGPNYGYTFGSGTRLTVV.

The chain is built from TRBV5-1 and TRBJ2-2; 8 bases are shared with TRBD2. The CDR3 loop spans 16 amino acids. CDR1 is SGHRS, CDR2 YFSETQ, per germline. V lost 0 bases and J lost 3; bases outside the gene matches: 4. CDR3 protein: CASSLEGLGHTGELFF. The CDR3 coding sequence is TGCGCCAGCAGCTTGGAGGGACTAGGGCACACCGGGGAGCTGTTTTTT.

The gene calls are TRBV5-4 and TRBJ2-1; D remains ambiguous. CDR1 and CDR2 (germline): SGHNT, YYREEE (reference sequence). The CDR3 totals 15 residues. V shed 1 base and J shed 0 bases, with 8 bases lying between them. CDR3: CASSLTGSSYNEQFF. The CDR3 nucleotides read TGTGCCAGCAGCTTGACGGGTAGCTCCTACAATGAGCAGTTCTTC.

This chain links TRBV29-1 with TRBJ1-2; maybe TRBD1 (5 bases). Germline lookup yields CDR1 SQVTM and CDR2 ANQGSEA. CDR3 length equals 12 residues. With 3 bases removed from V and 5 bases from J, the gap between germline ends came to 10 bases. CDR3: CSVDEPGYGYTF. The CDR3 DNA reads TGCAGCGTTGACGAGCCAGGGTATGGCTACACCTTC.

This clone was recorded once. V gene TRBV3-1 (or the pseudogene TRBV3-2) combines with J gene TRBJ1-1; D not certain. V was clipped by 0 bases and J by 8 bases, with 10 bases between them. The CDR3 length is 13 residues. Per germline, CDR1 LGHDT and CDR2 YNNKEL (reference sequence). Here the CDR3 reads CASSQEEGREAFF. The CDR3 DNA sequence: TGTGCCAGCAGCCAAGAAGAGGGCAGGGAAGCTTTCTTT.

The chain has TRBV12-3 or TRBV12-4 and TRBJ1-2, with D unresolved. CDR3 length equals 13 residues. Trimming left V 6 bases short and J 1 base short, with 9 bases between. CDR3 sequence reads: CASSPSYNYGYTF. CDR3 bases: TGTGCCAGCAGCCCGTCCTATAACTATGGCTACACCTTC.

V is TRBV5-1 and J is TRBJ2-1; D gene unclear. There are 12 residues in the CDR3. The V and J ends lost 5 bases and 10 bases respectively, with 13 bases between them. Germline assignment: CDR1 SGHRS and CDR2 YFSETQ. The CDR3 DNA sequence: TGCGCCAGCAGTGAGCCAGGTGGAGAGCAGTTCTTC. Translating it yields CASSEPGGEQFF.

This sequence joins TRBV6-5 and TRBJ2-2; TRBD1 aligns across 10 bases. CDR1 MNHEY and CDR2 SVGAGI come from the germline V gene. With V trimmed by 6 bases and J by 4 bases, 5 bases remained unmatched. The CDR3 contains 15 residues. The CDR3 region has the DNA TGTGCCAGCAGCCGCGGACAGGGGGGCACCGGGGAGCTGTTTTTT. Its translation: CASSRGQGGTGELFF.

This chain links TRBV18 with TRBJ2-7; unclear D gene. The CDR3 has 13 amino acids. Trimming pared 3 bases from V and 4 bases from J, leaving 10 bases between. Germline V gene sequence: CDR1 KGHSH, CDR2 LQKENI. CDR3 nucleotide sequence: TGTGCCAGCTCACCCACGCTGGAGTACGAGCAGTACTTC. It encodes CASSPTLEYEQYF.

V usage is TRBV10-3 and J usage is TRBJ2-3, with TRBD1 matching over 7 bases. Germline V gives CDR1 ENHRY, CDR2 SYGVKD. CDR3 size: 19 residues. V was pared by 5 bases and J by 0 bases, with 17 bases of the junction left unmatched. CDR3 DNA: TGTGCCATCAGTACCCGGGATAAGGGCCGGGACAGTAGCACAGATACGCAGTATTTT. Amino acid sequence: CAISTRDKGRDSSTDTQYF.

The rearrangement uses TRBV28 and TRBJ1-4, with a possible D match to TRBD1 (6 bases). There are 15 residues in the CDR3. Germline CDR1 and CDR2: MDHEN and SYDVKM. V shed 5 bases and J shed 5 bases, with 15 bases lying between them. Here the CDR3 reads CASSAGVKENEKLFF. DNA of the CDR3: TGTGCCAGCAGTGCAGGGGTGAAAGAGAATGAAAAACTGTTTTTT.